A selection of T cell receptor beta chains follows, all from one sample in a study of blood T cell repertoires in COVID-19. TCRdb keeps only in-frame clones here, not all; method: immunoSEQ multiplex PCR. This table has roughly 400,000 clones, more than 70% appearing once. Specimen: peripheral blood. These receptors originate from a woman in her sixties with COVID-19, enrolled during active disease. CDR3s include the opening cysteine and the closing phenylalanine or tryptophan. The D gene is left open where the match is weak. Size is omitted from some rows. Given values are once, few, many or a class for expanded clones.

d_call,j_call,v_call,clone_size,cdr3_aa,cdr3_nt
.,TRBJ1-6,TRBV5-1,.,CASSLAGGGSSYNSPLHF,TGCGCCAGCAGCTTGGCTGGGGGGGGATCCTCCTATAATTCACCCCTCCACTTT
.,TRBJ1-1,TRBV2,.,CASRSGEGVRNTEAFF,TGTGCCAGCAGGTCCGGTGAGGGGGTAAGGAACACTGAAGCTTTCTTT
.,TRBJ1-4,TRBV28,.,CASSRSGTGNEKLFF,TGTGCCAGCAGTCGTAGCGGGACGGGGAATGAAAAACTGTTTTTT
.,TRBJ1-4,TRBV2,.,CASNSELNEKLFF,TGTGCCAGCAACTCGGAGCTTAATGAAAAACTGTTTTTT
.,TRBJ1-2,TRBV5-8,.,CASSLTPGGYTF,TGTGCCAGCAGCTTAACTCCGGGTGGCTACACCTTC
.,TRBJ1-4,TRBV6-6,.,CASSYMRNEKLFF,TGTGCCAGCAGTTACATGAGGAATGAAAAACTGTTTTTT
TRBD2,TRBJ2-3,TRBV28,once,CESLPAGGPKYTQYF,TGTGAGTCTTTACCGGCGGGGGGGCCAAAATATACGCAGTATTTT
.,TRBJ2-6,TRBV5-6,.,CASSPGGWGTNVLTF,TGTGCCAGCAGCCCTGGGGGGTGGGGGACCAACGTCCTGACTTTC
.,TRBJ1-1,TRBV19,.,CASSRHLGNTEAFF,TGTGCCAGTAGTAGACATTTGGGGAACACTGAAGCTTTCTTT
TRBD1,TRBJ1-2,TRBV10-3,once,CAISWTGGAGYTF,TGTGCCATCAGTTGGACAGGGGGAGCTGGCTACACCTTC
TRBD1,TRBJ1-2,TRBV7-8,once,CASSLARTGGVGGYTF,TGTGCCAGCAGCTTAGCCCGAACAGGGGGCGTTGGTGGCTACACCTTC
TRBD2,TRBJ2-7,TRBV25-1,.,CASPKGLAGVVYEQYF,TGTGCCAGCCCCAAGGGACTAGCGGGGGTGGTGTACGAGCAGTACTTC
.,TRBJ2-7,TRBV5-1,.,CASSLALGGSSYEQYF,TGCGCCAGCAGCTTGGCCTTAGGCGGAAGCTCCTACGAGCAGTACTTC
TRBD1,TRBJ1-4,TRBV5-4,few,CASSPGGQGNEKLFF,TGTGCCAGCAGCCCTGGGGGACAGGGGAATGAAAAACTGTTTTTT
.,TRBJ2-2,TRBV5-1,.,CATRMVSTGELFF,TGCGCCACCCGAATGGTGAGCACCGGGGAGCTGTTTTTT
.,TRBJ1-4,TRBV12-3/TRBV12-4,.,CASRPGNVELFF,TGTGCCAGCAGGCCGGGTAATGTGGAACTGTTTTTT
.,TRBJ2-3,TRBV2,.,CASMREQTDTQYF,TGTGCCAGCATGAGGGAGCAGACAGATACGCAGTATTTT
.,TRBJ2-6,TRBV5-4,few,CASSLTAGSGANVLTF,TGTGCCAGCAGCTTGACAGCCGGCTCTGGGGCCAACGTCCTGACTTTC
TRBD2,TRBJ2-5,TRBV3-1/TRBV3-2,.,CASSPGGGGIQETQYF,TGTGCCAGCAGCCCCGGCGGCGGGGGGATCCAAGAGACCCAGTACTTC
.,TRBJ1-1,TRBV27,.,CASRLRGGSDTEAFF,TGTGCCAGCAGACTGAGGGGGGGGTCGGACACTGAAGCTTTCTTT
.,TRBJ1-1,TRBV27,few,CASSILPGLRSGTEAFF,TGTGCCAGCAGTATTTTGCCAGGGCTCCGAAGTGGCACTGAAGCTTTCTTT
TRBD2,TRBJ2-1,TRBV3-1/TRBV3-2,.,CASSQVGGGDPYNEQFF,TGTGCCAGCAGCCAAGTGGGCGGGGGGGACCCCTACAATGAGCAGTTCTTC
.,TRBJ1-4,TRBV2,.,CASSLTGKTNEKLFF,TGTGCCAGCAGCCTTACAGGGAAGACTAATGAAAAACTGTTTTTT
TRBD1,TRBJ1-6,TRBV3-1/TRBV3-2,.,CASSLSDRGRDSPLHF,TGTGCCAGCAGCCTCTCGGACAGGGGGCGAGATTCACCCCTCCACTTT
.,TRBJ2-7,TRBV4-1,few,CASSQDEGGAYEQYF,TGCGCCAGCAGCCAAGATGAAGGAGGCGCGTACGAGCAGTACTTC
TRBD1,TRBJ1-1,TRBV7-2,.,CASSSRTGVNTEAFF,TGTGCCAGCAGCTCCCGGACAGGGGTGAACACTGAAGCTTTCTTT
.,TRBJ1-6,TRBV14,.,CASSQEYRANSPLHF,TGTGCCAGCAGCCAAGAATACAGAGCTAATTCACCCCTCCACTTT
.,TRBJ2-5,TRBV15,.,CATSRPLDTQETQYF,TGTGCCACCAGCAGACCACTCGACACCCAAGAGACCCAGTACTTC
.,TRBJ2-2,TRBV4-2,.,CASSQEWGAGELFF,TGTGCCAGCAGCCAAGAGTGGGGGGCCGGGGAGCTGTTTTTT
.,TRBJ1-1,TRBV27,.,CASSLPFRGVDTEAFF,TGTGCCAGCAGTTTACCTTTCAGGGGCGTGGACACTGAAGCTTTCTTT
.,TRBJ2-1,TRBV24-1,once,CATSDFPGVGNEQFF,TGTGCCACCAGTGATTTTCCGGGAGTCGGCAATGAGCAGTTCTTC
TRBD1,TRBJ1-5,TRBV7-6,.,CASSSQTGENGQPQHF,TGTGCCAGCAGCTCACAGACAGGGGAAAACGGTCAGCCCCAGCATTTT
.,TRBJ1-5,TRBV6-2/TRBV6-3,few,CASSETGISPQHF,TGTGCCAGCAGTGAGACGGGAATCAGCCCCCAGCATTTT
.,TRBJ1-5,TRBV19,.,CASSIGGARRFNQPQHF,TGTGCCAGTAGTATCGGGGGGGCTCGGAGGTTCAATCAGCCCCAGCATTTT
TRBD1,TRBJ2-3,TRBV2,.,CATAGQDRTDTQYF,TGTGCCACTGCGGGACAGGACCGCACAGATACGCAGTATTTT